The 32 T cell receptor beta chains in this list originate from one sample, sequenced in a study of T cell responses to AZD1222 COVID-19 vaccine. TCRdb keeps only in-frame clones here, not all; method: immunoSEQ multiplex PCR. The data show more than 85,000 clones, about four fifths seen once. This material consisted of peripheral blood, taken on day 0 of AZD1222 vaccination. These receptors were obtained from an adult in good health.

The chain is built from TRBV6-5 and TRBJ2-2, with TRBD2 matching 8 bases. Germline V gives CDR1 MNHEY, CDR2 SVGAGI. This CDR3 is built from 13 residues. The junction had 4 bases not matched to a gene; V was cut back by 7 bases and J by 6 bases. In nucleotides, the CDR3 is TGTGCCAGCAAAACCGGGAGGGCCGGGGAGCTGTTTTTT. Translated: CASKTGRAGELFF.

The chain recombines TRBV7-2 with TRBJ1-3; 7 bases align to TRBD1. Germline trimming cut 5 bases from V and 5 bases from J; bases unmatched to any gene: 9. There are 15 residues in the CDR3. Germline CDR1 and CDR2: SGHTA and FQGNSA. The DNA of the CDR3 is TGTGCCAGCAGCACGGATACAGGGGCTAGAAACACCATATATTTT. It yields the protein CASSTDTGARNTIYF.

This sequence joins TRBV4-3 and TRBJ1-1; TRBD1 is a possible D gene (6 bases). CDR3 length equals 15 residues. The V end was cut by 5 bases, the J end by 0 bases, with 13 bases between. CDR1 is LGHNA, CDR2 YSLEER, per germline. The CDR3 here is CASSRDIIMNTEAFF. CDR3 nucleotides: TGCGCCAGCAGCAGGGACATCATTATGAACACTGAAGCTTTCTTT.

The chain uses TRBV4-3 and TRBJ2-3; 12 nucleotides line up with TRBD2. The CDR3 totals 16 residues. Germline V CDR1 and CDR2: LGHNA, YSLEER. Unmatched junction bases numbered 4, after V lost 1 base and J lost 5 bases. The CDR3 bases are TGCGCCAGCAGCCAAGGAGCTAGCGGGAGGGGAGATACGCAGTATTTT. As protein: CASSQGASGRGDTQYF.

V and J are TRBV28 and TRBJ2-5; D may match TRBD1 or TRBD2 (5 bases each). The CDR3 totals 13 residues. The germline V and J ends were trimmed by 5 bases and 0 bases, with 7 bases remaining between them. Per germline, CDR1 MDHEN and CDR2 SYDVKM. The CDR3 DNA sequence: TGTGCCAGCAGTCCGGGACACCAAGAGACCCAGTACTTC. Its translation: CASSPGHQETQYF.

The chain uses TRBV5-1 and TRBJ2-7; 10 bases are a match to TRBD2. Losses at the gene ends were 5 bases for V and 2 bases for J; bases not matched to a gene: 7. From germline, CDR1 is SGHRS and CDR2 YFSETQ. The CDR3 extends over 15 amino acids. This chain's CDR3 is CASSRLAGETYEQYF. DNA of the CDR3: TGCGCCAGCAGTCGCCTAGCGGGGGAAACCTACGAGCAGTACTTC.

The rearrangement links TRBV7-9 to TRBJ2-5; possible D gene TRBD2, 6 bases. With 6 bases removed from V and 5 bases from J, the gap between germline ends came to 13 bases. The germline V gene encodes CDR1 SEHNR and CDR2 FQNEAQ (reference sequence). The CDR3 is made up of 13 amino acids. CDR3 DNA sequence: TGTGCCAGCAGTCGACTAGAAGGCGAGACCCAGTACTTC. Its protein is CASSRLEGETQYF.

The rearrangement uses TRBV10-3 and TRBJ1-1, with D perhaps TRBD1 (5 bases). Trimming took off 4 bases at V and 1 base at J, with 7 bases between the two ends. The CDR3 spans 13 residues. In germline, CDR1 is ENHRY, CDR2 SYGVKD. Here the CDR3 reads CAISARENTEAFF. The DNA of the CDR3 is TGTGCCATCAGTGCCAGGGAGAACACTGAAGCTTTCTTT.

This clone was observed a few times. This sequence joins TRBV7-9 and TRBJ2-7; 7 bases match TRBD1. The germline gives CDR1 SEHNR, CDR2 FQNEAQ (reference sequence). This CDR3 is built from 15 residues. V dropped 5 bases and J dropped 1; count of bases not matched to a gene: 8. Here the CDR3 reads CASSRLGDRSYEQYF. Written as DNA, the CDR3 is TGTGCCAGCAGCCGTCTGGGGGACAGATCCTACGAGCAGTACTTC.

This rearrangement joins TRBV28 to TRBJ2-7, with TRBD2 matching 11 bases. This CDR3 comprises 14 residues. CDR1 MDHEN and CDR2 SYDVKM come from the germline V gene. The J segment lost 3 bases and the V segment lost 6 bases, leaving 4 bases of the junction unmatched. This CDR3 reads CASSLAGGNYEQYF. CDR3 sequence (DNA): TGTGCCAGCAGCCTAGCGGGAGGAAACTACGAGCAGTACTTC.

This clone was observed a few times. CDR3 nucleotide sequence: TGTGCCAGCAGCCAAGCGGTGGCAGGGGGCTTTCAGCCCCAGCATTTT. Amino acid sequence: CASSQAVAGGFQPQHF. This chain uses TRBV3-1 (or the pseudogene TRBV3-2) with TRBJ1-5, with 8 nucleotides matching TRBD1. This CDR3 comprises 16 residues. Germline V gives CDR1 LGHDT, CDR2 YNNKEL (reference sequence). V lost 1 base, J lost 6 bases, and 8 bases stayed unmatched.

The chain joins TRBV7-2 to TRBJ1-1; 7 positions agree with TRBD1. The J segment lost 8 bases and the V segment lost 2 bases, leaving 5 bases of the junction unmatched. The CDR3 consists of 13 residues. Germline V lookup: CDR1 SGHTA, CDR2 FQGNSA. CDR3 residues: CASSLKGAPEAFF. The CDR3 nucleotides are TGTGCCAGCAGCTTAAAGGGGGCCCCCGAAGCTTTCTTT.

The V call is TRBV19, the J call TRBJ2-1, with a weak D call TRBD2 (6 bases). The CDR3 sequence is 13 residues long. Deletions cut 4 bases from V and 7 bases from J, with 11 bases between. The germline CDR1 and CDR2 sequences are LNHDA and SQIVND (reference sequence). The CDR3 reads CASSTGLANEQFF. CDR3 DNA sequence: TGTGCCAGTAGTACGGGACTGGCTAATGAGCAGTTCTTC.

This clone showed up just a few times. Other DNA sequences within the sample encode an identical CDR3. The V gene is TRBV2, the J gene TRBJ2-2, with TRBD2 identical over 8 bases. J gave up 4 bases and V 4 bases, and 2 bases lay outside the gene matches. CDR1 is SNHLY and CDR2 is FYNNEI in the germline V gene. The CDR3 extends over 14 amino acids. CDR3: CASSGGLATGELFF. In nucleotides, the CDR3 is TGTGCCAGCAGTGGTGGACTAGCCACCGGGGAGCTGTTTTTT.

CDR3 in amino acids: CASSNRDTTLAGYTF. CDR3 bases: TGTGCCAGCAGCAACCGGGACACGACGTTAGCGGGCTACACCTTC. The rearrangement joins TRBV28 to TRBJ1-2; a possible D gene is TRBD1 (6 bases). V lost 6 bases and J lost 8, with 22 bases in between. From germline, CDR1 is MDHEN and CDR2 SYDVKM. This CDR3 comprises 15 residues.

The V call is TRBV5-1, the J call TRBJ2-7; TRBD1 matches 9 bases. CDR1 and CDR2 from the germline V gene are SGHRS and YFSETQ. V lost 0 bases to trimming and J lost 1 base; unmatched junction nucleotides: 2. This CDR3 region has 15 residues. The CDR3 region has the DNA TGCGCCAGCAGCTTGGGCGGGACAGGGTCCTACGAGCAGTACTTC. Its translation: CASSLGGTGSYEQYF.

The gene calls are TRBV28 and TRBJ2-7, with 9 nucleotides matching TRBD1. The CDR3 has 15 amino acids. V lost 6 bases to trimming and J lost 0 bases; unmatched junction nucleotides: 6. CDR1 MDHEN and CDR2 SYDVKM come from the germline V gene. DNA of the CDR3: TGTGCCAGCAGAGGACCGGGACAGGGCTCCTACGAGCAGTACTTC. Translation: CASRGPGQGSYEQYF.

The rearrangement joins TRBV23-1 to TRBJ2-1, with TRBD1 matching over 8 bases. TRBV23-1 is noted as an ORF with a role that remains uncertain. There are 22 residues in the CDR3. J gave up 8 bases and V 9 bases, and 36 bases lay outside the gene matches. CDR3 region: CASSRWGALRTGLSADSHEQFF. The CDR3 bases are TGCGCCAGTAGCCGCTGGGGGGCCCTCAGGACAGGGCTTTCGGCGGATTCCCATGAGCAGTTCTTC.

The genes are TRBV30 and TRBJ1-4, with TRBD1 matching over 8 bases. This CDR3 has 14 amino acids. Germline CDR1 reads GTSNPN; CDR2 reads SVGIG (reference sequence). Germline trimming cut 7 bases from V and 10 bases from J; bases unmatched to any gene: 14. The CDR3 is CAYNLPDRGGKLFF. The CDR3 DNA reads TGTGCCTACAATCTCCCCGACAGGGGAGGAAAACTGTTTTTT.

The V gene is TRBV3-1 (or the pseudogene TRBV3-2), the J gene TRBJ2-1; D remains unclear. V dropped 0 bases and J dropped 2 bases, with 14 bases sitting between them. The CDR3 is made up of 17 amino acids. The V gene's germline CDR1 is LGHDT and CDR2 YNNKEL (reference sequence). For the CDR3, the DNA is TGTGCCAGCAGCCAAGATCCCCACCGGGCGACCTACAATGAGCAGTTCTTC. It translates to CASSQDPHRATYNEQFF.

V usage is TRBV3-1 (or the pseudogene TRBV3-2) and J usage is TRBJ1-2; D is uncertain. V gave up 4 bases and J gave up 2 bases, with 14 bases separating them. Germline CDR1 is LGHDT and CDR2 is YNNKEL (reference sequence). The CDR3 consists of 15 residues. For the CDR3, the DNA is TGTGCCAGCAGCCCCAGAGTAGGGTCCAACTATGGCTACACCTTC. Its translation is CASSPRVGSNYGYTF.

V and J are TRBV19 and TRBJ1-1, with no clear D. Trimming shortened V by 7 bases and J by 3 bases, and 15 bases separated the two germline ends. Germline CDR1 reads LNHDA; CDR2 reads SQIVND (reference sequence). This CDR3 comprises 14 residues. The CDR3 DNA is TGTGCCAGTATGAGGGTCCTCGGGGACACTGAAGCTTTCTTT. As protein: CASMRVLGDTEAFF. Supplemented by reference TRBV19 and TRBJ1-1, the full variable domain reads DGGITQSPKYLFRKEGQNVTLSCEQNLNHDAMYWYRQDPGQGLRLIYYSQIVNDFQKGDIAEGYSVSREKKESFPLTVTSAQKNPTAFYLCASMRVLGDTEAFFGQGTRLTVV.

The chain uses TRBV4-1 and TRBJ2-1, with D hard to call. Per the germline V gene, CDR1 is MGHRA and CDR2 is YSYEKL. V shed 0 bases and J shed 4 bases, with 4 bases lying between them. This CDR3 comprises 13 residues. CDR3 in amino acids: CASSQESYNEQFF. For the CDR3, the DNA is TGCGCCAGCAGCCAAGAGAGTTACAATGAGCAGTTCTTC.

The J gene is TRBJ2-2, the V gene TRBV7-2, with D tentatively TRBD2 (5 bases). CDR1 is SGHTA and CDR2 is FQGNSA in the germline V gene. The CDR3 spans 15 residues. V lost 1 base, J lost 6 bases, and 12 bases lay in between. In DNA form, the CDR3 reads TGTGCCAGCAGCTTAGAAGCGGCGAGGGCCGGGGAGCTGTTTTTT. Protein product: CASSLEAARAGELFF.

The rearrangement uses TRBV5-1 and TRBJ2-7; D unresolved. The CDR3 extends over 13 amino acids. Per the germline V gene, CDR1 is SGHRS and CDR2 is YFSETQ. Trimming removed 4 bases from V and 2 bases from J, with 10 bases in between. The CDR3, as DNA: TGCGCCAGCAGCCCGCCCTCGGCCTACGAGCAGTACTTC. Translated, it gives CASSPPSAYEQYF.

This clone was detected only a few times. This chain links TRBV29-1 with TRBJ2-3, with D perhaps matching TRBD1 (5 bases). Germline lookup yields CDR1 SQVTM and CDR2 ANQGSEA. The length of the CDR3 is 12 residues. V dropped 6 bases and J dropped 0 bases, with 7 bases sitting between them. CDR3 in amino acids: CSVRQSTDTQYF. DNA of the CDR3: TGCAGCGTCCGACAGAGCACAGATACGCAGTATTTT.

A few counts support this clone. This chain connects TRBV7-2 to TRBJ1-2; D perhaps matches TRBD1 (6 bases). The CDR3 length is 14 residues. Germline V gene sequence: CDR1 SGHTA, CDR2 FQGNSA. Trimming stripped 8 bases from V and 5 bases from J, with 18 bases between. CDR3 coding DNA: TGTGCCAGCGATCTCACGGGGGGCTTTTATGGCTACACCTTC. Its translation is CASDLTGGFYGYTF.

The chain has TRBV4-1 and TRBJ2-5; D remains unclear. In germline, CDR1 is MGHRA, CDR2 YSYEKL. This CDR3 contains 13 residues. V was trimmed by 8 bases and J by 4 bases, leaving 14 bases between them. The CDR3 sequence is CASGRWRRETQYF. The CDR3 coding sequence is TGCGCCAGCGGACGGTGGCGTAGAGAGACCCAGTACTTC.

This sequence joins TRBV2 and TRBJ1-3; tentatively, D is TRBD1 (5 bases). Trimming removed 3 bases from V and 8 bases from J, with 14 bases in between. The length of the CDR3 is 14 residues. Germline loops: CDR1 SNHLY, CDR2 FYNNEI. The CDR3, as DNA: TGTGCCAGCAGTGATTCAGGGATTGTAGACACCATATATTTT. It specifies CASSDSGIVDTIYF.

V and J are TRBV5-4 and TRBJ2-6; TRBD1 aligns across 7 bases. Germline-derived CDR1 and CDR2 are SGHNT and YYREEE (reference sequence). V lost 6 bases and J lost 2; bases outside the gene matches: 11. This CDR3 is 17 amino acids long. The CDR3 coding sequence is TGTGCCAGCACCCAGAGTGGGCAGGGGGCTGGGGCCAACGTCCTGACTTTC. Residues: CASTQSGQGAGANVLTF.

The CDR3 is CASGKGPNSLAGTEAFF. Here the CDR3 DNA reads TGTGCCAGCGGGAAGGGGCCGAATTCCCTGGCGGGCACTGAAGCTTTCTTT. The J gene is TRBJ1-1, the V gene TRBV5-6, with a tentative D call TRBD1 (5 bases). The germline V gene encodes CDR1 SGHDT and CDR2 YYEEEE. V was pared by 7 bases and J by 4 bases, with 26 bases between. The CDR3 loop spans 17 amino acids.

In its sample, this clone was seen once. The genes are TRBV19 and TRBJ1-1; D is possibly TRBD1 (5 bases). Per germline, CDR1 LNHDA and CDR2 SQIVND (reference sequence). Trimming stripped 3 bases from V and 11 bases from J, with 10 bases between. There are 11 residues in the CDR3. CDR3 loop: CASSIGGEAFF. The CDR3 nucleotides are TGTGCCAGTAGTATTGGAGGGGAGGCTTTCTTT.